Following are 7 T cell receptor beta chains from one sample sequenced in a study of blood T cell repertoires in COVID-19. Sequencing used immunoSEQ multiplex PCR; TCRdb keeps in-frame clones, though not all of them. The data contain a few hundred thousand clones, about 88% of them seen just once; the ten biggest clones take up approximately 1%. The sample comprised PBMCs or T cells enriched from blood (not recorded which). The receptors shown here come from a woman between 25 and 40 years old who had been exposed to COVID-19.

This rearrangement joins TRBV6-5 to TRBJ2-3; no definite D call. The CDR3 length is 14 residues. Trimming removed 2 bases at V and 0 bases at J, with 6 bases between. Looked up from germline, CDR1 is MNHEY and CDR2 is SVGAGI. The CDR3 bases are TGTGCCAGCAGTTACCTAGACAGCACAGATACGCAGTATTTT. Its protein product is CASSYLDSTDTQYF.

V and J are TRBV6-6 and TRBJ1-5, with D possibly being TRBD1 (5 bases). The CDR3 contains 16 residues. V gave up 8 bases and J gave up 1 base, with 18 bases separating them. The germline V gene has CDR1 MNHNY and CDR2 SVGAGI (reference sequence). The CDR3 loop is CASRSGLAGSNQPQHF. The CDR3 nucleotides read TGTGCCAGCCGTTCAGGGTTGGCGGGGAGCAATCAGCCCCAGCATTTT.

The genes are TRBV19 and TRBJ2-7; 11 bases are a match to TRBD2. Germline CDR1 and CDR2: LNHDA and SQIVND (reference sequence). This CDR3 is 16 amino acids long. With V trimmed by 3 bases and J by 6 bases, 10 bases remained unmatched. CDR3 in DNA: TGTGCCAGTAGTATCGGCCTAGCGGGAGGATATGCCGAGCAGTACTTC. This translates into CASSIGLAGGYAEQYF.

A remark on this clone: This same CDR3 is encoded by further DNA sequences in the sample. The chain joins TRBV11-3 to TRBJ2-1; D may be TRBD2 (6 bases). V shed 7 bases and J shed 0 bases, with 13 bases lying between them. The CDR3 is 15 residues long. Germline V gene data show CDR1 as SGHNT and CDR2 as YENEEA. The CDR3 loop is CASTPGGSSYNEQFF. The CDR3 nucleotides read TGTGCCAGCACCCCTGGGGGGAGCTCCTACAATGAGCAGTTCTTC.

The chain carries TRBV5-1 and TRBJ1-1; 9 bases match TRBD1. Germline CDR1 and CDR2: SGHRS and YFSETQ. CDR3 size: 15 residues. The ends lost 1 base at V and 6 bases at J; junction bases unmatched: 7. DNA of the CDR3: TGCGCCAGCAGCTTGTCTCGGGACAGGGAGCCTGAAGCTTTCTTT. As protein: CASSLSRDREPEAFF.

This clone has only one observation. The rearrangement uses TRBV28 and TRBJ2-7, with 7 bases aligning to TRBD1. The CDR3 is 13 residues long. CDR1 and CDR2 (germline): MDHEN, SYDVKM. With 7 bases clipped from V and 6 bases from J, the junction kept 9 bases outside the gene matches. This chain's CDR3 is CASTPTGLGEQYF. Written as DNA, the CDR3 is TGTGCCAGCACCCCGACAGGGTTGGGCGAGCAGTACTTC.

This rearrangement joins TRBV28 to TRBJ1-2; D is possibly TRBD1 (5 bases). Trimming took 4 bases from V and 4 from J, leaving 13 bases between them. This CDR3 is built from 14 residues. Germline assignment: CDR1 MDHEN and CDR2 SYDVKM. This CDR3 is CASSSDGGGYGYTF. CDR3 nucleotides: TGTGCCAGCAGTTCTGATGGGGGGGGCTATGGCTACACCTTC.